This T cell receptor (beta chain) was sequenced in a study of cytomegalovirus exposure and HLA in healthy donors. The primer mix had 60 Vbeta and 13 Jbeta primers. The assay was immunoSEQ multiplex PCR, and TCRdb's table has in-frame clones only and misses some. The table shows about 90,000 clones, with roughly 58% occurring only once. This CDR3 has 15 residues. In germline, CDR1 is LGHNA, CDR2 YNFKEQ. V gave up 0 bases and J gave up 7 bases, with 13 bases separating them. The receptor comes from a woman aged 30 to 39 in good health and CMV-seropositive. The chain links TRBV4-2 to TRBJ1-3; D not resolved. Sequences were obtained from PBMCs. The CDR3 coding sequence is TGTGCCAGCAGCCAAGATGGAGGAAGTGGGAACACCATATATTTT. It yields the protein CASSQDGGSGNTIYF.